The clone carrying this T cell receptor (beta chain) was observed a few times. This specimen belongs to a study of blood T cell repertoires in COVID-19. For the study at large: From T cells, B-cell-depleted T cells, or PBMCs came the material, which was cDNA or gDNA.

The data were produced by immunoSEQ multiplex PCR, yet TCRdb's version contains in-frame clones alone and is incomplete. Among about 120,000 clones listed, more than 80% were seen once. Germline loops: CDR1 SGHDN, CDR2 FVKESK. The CDR3 loop spans 13 amino acids. V gave up 4 bases and J gave up 2 bases, with 8 bases separating them. This sequence joins TRBV14 and TRBJ1-2; D gene unclear. The receptor was isolated from a man in his forties with acute or convalescent COVID-19. The specimen was peripheral blood. CDR3 sequence reads: CASSRTMNYGYTF. The CDR3 nucleotides read TGTGCCAGCAGCCGAACAATGAACTATGGCTACACCTTC.